Below, 5 T cell receptor beta chains from the same sample are listed, as sequenced in a study of cytomegalovirus exposure and HLA in healthy donors. Primers for the PCR totalled 60 Vbeta and 13 Jbeta. Clones were read by immunoSEQ multiplex PCR, and TCRdb kept only the in-frame ones, dropping some. This table has roughly 93,000 clones, about four fifths appearing once. Material: PBMCs. The receptor set was obtained from a man younger than 40 in good health and CMV-seronegative.

The chain links TRBV6-5 to TRBJ2-7; 8 bases are shared with TRBD1. Germline loops: CDR1 MNHEY, CDR2 SVGAGI. Trimming cost V 5 bases and J 2 bases; bases outside gene matches: 5. The CDR3 length is 14 residues. CDR3 amino acids: CASSPQTGAYEQYF. CDR3 nucleotide sequence: TGTGCCAGCAGTCCGCAGACAGGGGCCTACGAGCAGTACTTC.

This clone was recorded once. V gene TRBV5-8 combines with J gene TRBJ1-1; 7 bases agree with TRBD1. Germline V gene lookup returns CDR1 SGHTS and CDR2 YDEGEE. The ends lost 8 bases at V and 0 bases at J; junction bases unmatched: 13. The CDR3 consists of 16 residues. CDR3 protein: CASSTGQTNLNTEAFF. CDR3 in DNA: TGTGCCAGTTCCACGGGACAGACAAATTTGAACACTGAAGCTTTCTTT.

V and J are TRBV27 and TRBJ1-1; no definite D call. The CDR3 has 14 amino acids. CDR1 is MNHEY and CDR2 is SMNVEV in the germline V gene (reference sequence). With 3 bases removed from V and 0 bases from J, the gap between germline ends came to 8 bases. CDR3 in DNA: TGTGCCAGCAGTTTGCGCGGGGTGAACACTGAAGCTTTCTTT. Translated: CASSLRGVNTEAFF.

The rearrangement links TRBV11-2 to TRBJ2-7; possible D gene TRBD2, 5 bases. Trimming left V 0 bases short and J 4 bases short, with 10 bases between. CDR1 is SGHAT, CDR2 FQNNGV, per germline. This CDR3 is 14 amino acids long. CDR3: CASSLEWESYEQYF. The CDR3 DNA reads TGTGCCAGCAGCTTAGAATGGGAGTCGTACGAGCAGTACTTC.

CDR3 sequence: CASSGATGFSYEQYF. The DNA for the CDR3 is TGTGCCAGCAGTGGAGCAACAGGGTTCTCCTACGAGCAGTACTTC. The rearrangement joins TRBV25-1 to TRBJ2-7; TRBD1 is a possible D gene (6 bases). Trimming stripped 4 bases from V and 0 bases from J, with 13 bases between. CDR3 length: 15 amino acids. In germline, CDR1 is MGHDK, CDR2 SYGVNS.